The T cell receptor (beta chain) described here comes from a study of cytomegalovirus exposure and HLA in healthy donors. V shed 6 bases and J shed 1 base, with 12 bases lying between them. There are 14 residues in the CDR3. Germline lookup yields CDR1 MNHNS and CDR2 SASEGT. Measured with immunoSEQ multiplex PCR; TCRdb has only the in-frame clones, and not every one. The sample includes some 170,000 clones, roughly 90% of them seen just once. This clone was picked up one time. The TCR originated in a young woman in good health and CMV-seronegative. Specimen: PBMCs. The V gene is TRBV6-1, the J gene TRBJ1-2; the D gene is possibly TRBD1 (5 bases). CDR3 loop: CASRKTENNYGYTF. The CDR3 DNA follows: TGTGCCAGCAGGAAGACAGAAAATAACTATGGCTACACCTTC.